Presented here are 17 T cell receptor beta chains from one specimen sequenced in a study of cytomegalovirus exposure and HLA in healthy donors. With 60 Vbeta and 13 Jbeta primers, the PCR was carried out. Clones were sequenced by immunoSEQ multiplex PCR, and TCRdb holds only the in-frame ones, with some missing. This sample has approximately 85,000 clones, with approximately 70% found just once. The sequencing input was PBMCs. The receptor set was obtained from a woman aged 40 to 50 in good health and CMV-seropositive.

The chain couples TRBV6-1 to TRBJ2-1; 9 nucleotides match TRBD1. CDR1 MNHNS and CDR2 SASEGT come from the germline V gene. Trimming cost V 3 bases and J 5 bases; bases outside gene matches: 2. CDR3 length: 14 amino acids. CDR3 protein: CASSERDRDNEQFF. For the CDR3, the DNA is TGTGCCAGCAGTGAGAGGGACAGGGACAATGAGCAGTTCTTC.

The chain combines TRBV18 with TRBJ2-7, with D possibly being TRBD1 (6 bases). This CDR3 is 14 amino acids long. V was pared by 0 bases and J by 3 bases, with 9 bases between. From germline, CDR1 is KGHSH and CDR2 LQKENI. The chain's CDR3 is CASSPPARGYEQYF. CDR3 sequence (DNA): TGTGCCAGCTCACCACCAGCCAGGGGCTACGAGCAGTACTTC. The variable domain in full, completed from reference TRBV18 and TRBJ2-7, reads NAGVMQNPRHLVRRRGQEARLRCSPMKGHSHVYWYRQLPEEGLKFMVYLQKENIIDESGMPKERFSAEFPKEGPSILRIQQVVRGDSAAYFCASSPPARGYEQYFGPGTRLTVT.

CDR3 coding DNA: TGTGCCAGCAGTTCCCGGACAGGGCGGAACACCATATATTTT. It codes for CASSSRTGRNTIYF. The chain links TRBV28 to TRBJ1-3; TRBD1 aligns across 8 bases. The CDR3 length is 14 residues. Germline assignment: CDR1 MDHEN and CDR2 SYDVKM. Unmatched junction bases numbered 6, after V lost 4 bases and J lost 7 bases.

This chain connects TRBV11-2 to TRBJ1-1; no clear D. Trimming took 0 bases from V and 2 from J, leaving 7 bases between them. From germline, CDR1 is SGHAT and CDR2 FQNNGV. This CDR3 region has 14 residues. The CDR3 is CASSLDPPNTEAFF. The DNA of the CDR3 is TGTGCCAGCAGCTTAGATCCCCCTAACACTGAAGCTTTCTTT.

The V and J genes are TRBV28 and TRBJ2-7, with TRBD2 matching over 8 bases. Germline-derived CDR1 and CDR2 are MDHEN and SYDVKM. After removal of 2 bases from V and 3 bases from J, the junction contained 3 bases not matched to a gene. The CDR3 is made up of 14 amino acids. CDR3 nucleotide sequence: TGTGCCAGCAGTTTAACGGGACTAGACTACGAGCAGTACTTC. It specifies CASSLTGLDYEQYF. The full variable domain, in which reference TRBV28 and TRBJ2-7 provide the parts outside the CDR3, is DVKVTQSSRYLVKRTGEKVFLECVQDMDHENMFWYRQDPGLGLRLIYFSYDVKMKEKGDIPEGYSVSREKKERFSLILESASTNQTSMYLCASSLTGLDYEQYFGPGTRLTVT.

This chain links TRBV29-1 with TRBJ2-5; 8 bases align to TRBD1. V gave up 6 bases and J gave up 4 bases; unmatched junction bases: 7. The CDR3 has 13 residues. Germline V CDR1 and CDR2: SQVTM, ANQGSEA. The DNA for the CDR3 is TGCAGCGTGGCCCCGGACAGGGTAGAGACCCAGTACTTC. It codes for CSVAPDRVETQYF. The variable domain in full, completed from reference TRBV29-1 and TRBJ2-5, reads SAVISQKPSRDICQRGTSLTIQCQVDSQVTMMFWYRQQPGQSLTLIATANQGSEATYESGFVIDKFPISRPNLTFSTLTVSNMSPEDSSIYLCSVAPDRVETQYFGPGTRLLVL.

This clone was counted once. The chain carries TRBV19 and TRBJ1-2; D is unresolved. Deletions cut 7 bases from V and 0 bases from J, with 15 bases between. The germline V gene encodes CDR1 LNHDA and CDR2 SQIVND (reference sequence). The CDR3 is made up of 15 amino acids. CDR3 DNA: TGTGCCAGTATTGGTAGTTCCATCGCTAACTATGGCTACACCTTC. This encodes CASIGSSIANYGYTF. Full variable domain (missing parts from reference TRBV19 and TRBJ1-2): DGGITQSPKYLFRKEGQNVTLSCEQNLNHDAMYWYRQDPGQGLRLIYYSQIVNDFQKGDIAEGYSVSREKKESFPLTVTSAQKNPTAFYLCASIGSSIANYGYTFGSGTRLTVV.

The J gene is TRBJ2-7, the V gene TRBV19; 7 nucleotides line up with TRBD2. The germline gives CDR1 LNHDA, CDR2 SQIVND (reference sequence). J was trimmed by 2 bases and V by 3 bases; bases with no gene match: 7. This CDR3 spans 15 amino acids. The CDR3 region has the DNA TGTGCCAGTAGTATCGCCAGCGGGGTGGCCTACGAGCAGTACTTC. Protein product: CASSIASGVAYEQYF.

The gene calls are TRBV19 and TRBJ1-2; no clear D gene. Trimming took off 4 bases at V and 0 bases at J, with 12 bases between the two ends. CDR3 length: 15 amino acids. Germline V gene lookup returns CDR1 LNHDA and CDR2 SQIVND (reference sequence). CDR3 DNA: TGTGCCAGTAGTACTGAAGGAGGAACTAACTATGGCTACACCTTC. This sequence encodes CASSTEGGTNYGYTF.

Only a few counts were recorded for this clone. The chain combines TRBV10-3 with TRBJ1-3, with D perhaps TRBD1 (5 bases). V dropped 3 bases and J dropped 4 bases, with 7 bases sitting between them. The CDR3 totals 13 residues. CDR1 ENHRY and CDR2 SYGVKD come from the germline V gene. CDR3 protein: CAISDREGNTIYF. The CDR3 DNA sequence: TGTGCCATCAGTGACAGGGAAGGAAACACCATATATTTT.

As to this clone: The junction shows a germline mismatch at one end, possibly a read error. The gene calls are TRBV5-1 and TRBJ2-7; 10 bases are shared with TRBD1. This CDR3 contains 16 residues. Looked up from germline, CDR1 is SGHRS and CDR2 is YFSETQ. CDR3 residues: CANSRDPGQGIYEQYF. The CDR3 nucleotides read TGCGCCAACAGCCGCGATCCGGGACAGGGGATCTACGAGCAGTACTTC.

CDR3 loop: CASRQGQIYEQYF. CDR3 coding DNA: TGTGCCAGCAGACAAGGACAGATCTACGAGCAGTACTTC. V is TRBV6-5 and J is TRBJ2-7, with D perhaps TRBD1 (6 bases). There are 13 residues in the CDR3. Germline-derived CDR1 and CDR2 are MNHEY and SVGAGI. V lost 6 bases to trimming and J lost 3 bases, with 12 bases between them.

This rearrangement joins TRBV7-9 to TRBJ1-1; D gene uncertain. Germline V gives CDR1 SEHNR, CDR2 FQNEAQ (reference sequence). Trimming shortened V by 5 bases and J by 4 bases, and 17 bases separated the two germline ends. This CDR3 is 15 amino acids long. CDR3 protein: CASSLPSHWATEAFF. DNA for the CDR3: TGTGCCAGCAGCCTCCCGAGCCATTGGGCCACTGAAGCTTTCTTT.

The J gene is TRBJ2-3, the V gene TRBV6-5; unclear D gene. The germline V gene has CDR1 MNHEY and CDR2 SVGAGI. CDR3 size: 13 residues. The V and J ends lost 6 bases and 1 base respectively, with 8 bases between them. CDR3 residues: CASRVLGTDTQYF. CDR3 in DNA: TGTGCCAGCAGGGTACTGGGCACAGATACGCAGTATTTT.

This clone was seen only once. The chain couples TRBV28 to TRBJ2-7, with 8 bases matching TRBD1. The CDR3 is 14 residues long. V shed 5 bases and J 4 bases; nucleotides not matched to a gene: 7. CDR1 is MDHEN, CDR2 SYDVKM, per germline. The CDR3 nucleotides read TGTGCCAGCAGTCCCGGGACAGGTTTATACGAGCAGTACTTC. Protein product: CASSPGTGLYEQYF.

The DNA for the CDR3 is TGTGCCAGCAGTTATGCAGGGCCGAACTATGGCTACACCTTC. Its protein product is CASSYAGPNYGYTF. The genes are TRBV6-5 and TRBJ1-2; a weak D match, TRBD1 (5 bases). The CDR3 is 14 residues long. The germline V gene encodes CDR1 MNHEY and CDR2 SVGAGI. Trimming took off 3 bases at V and 2 bases at J, with 10 bases between the two ends.

Concerning this clone itself: Germline and junction disagree at one end, which may indicate a read error. The V and J genes are TRBV18 and TRBJ2-4; TRBD2 is a possible D gene (5 bases). Germline lookup yields CDR1 KGHSH and CDR2 LQKENI. The CDR3 is 16 amino acids. CDR3 in amino acids: CASSPPGSGTKNIQYF. DNA for the CDR3: TGTGCCAGCTCCCCACCGGGGAGTGGCACCAAAAACATTCAGTACTTC.